One sample yielded the 25 T cell receptor beta chains listed below, sequenced in a study of cytomegalovirus exposure and HLA in healthy donors (dated by TCRdb to about 2017). Library preparation employed the immunoSEQ multiplex PCR assay. A mixture of 60 forward primers for TCR Vbeta segments and 13 reverse primers for TCR Jbeta segments was used in the multiplex PCR. The table comes from immuneACCESS by way of TCRdb, which keeps in-frame sequences with V and J called. Part of the clones is missing from these tables; in studies checked, under half for an unresolved V gene and the rest for unknown reasons. Counted in this sample were fewer than 150,000 clones; roughly 85% of them appeared once. Of the sample, under 7% is held by the ten largest clones. The sequenced material came from PBMCs. The origin of the receptors is a woman in her 30s in good health and CMV-seropositive.

Regarding this clone: One junction end disagrees with the germline gene, perhaps due to a read error. The CDR3 nucleotides are TGTGCCAGCAGCGGGCAGGTCGTAGGATACATTGACTTC. Protein product: CASSGQVVGYIDF. This chain links TRBV9 with TRBJ1-2; D call uncertain. Germline V CDR1 and CDR2: SGDLS, YYNGEE. The CDR3 covers 13 residues.

The chain has TRBV18 and TRBJ1-1; D perhaps matches TRBD1 (6 bases). Trimming took 3 bases from V and 6 from J, leaving 11 bases between them. The CDR3 is made up of 13 amino acids. Germline V gene data show CDR1 as KGHSH and CDR2 as LQKENI. The CDR3 region is CASSPGQTSEAFF. For the CDR3, the DNA is TGTGCCAGCTCACCGGGACAAACTTCTGAAGCTTTCTTT. The full variable domain, rest sourced from reference TRBV18 and TRBJ1-1, is NAGVMQNPRHLVRRRGQEARLRCSPMKGHSHVYWYRQLPEEGLKFMVYLQKENIIDESGMPKERFSAEFPKEGPSILRIQQVVRGDSAAYFCASSPGQTSEAFFGQGTRLTVV.

CDR3 sequence: CASTLLAGVYNEQFF. CDR3 DNA: TGTGCCAGTACCCTCCTAGCGGGGGTTTACAATGAGCAGTTCTTC. The chain is built from TRBV19 and TRBJ2-1; 10 nucleotides agree with TRBD2. This CDR3 spans 15 amino acids. The V segment lost 7 bases and the J segment 4 bases; nucleotides outside the gene matches: 7. Germline V CDR1 and CDR2: LNHDA, SQIVND (reference sequence).

The J gene is TRBJ2-1, the V gene TRBV11-2; 9 bases are shared with TRBD2. The CDR3 runs to 14 residues. The V gene end was trimmed by 5 bases and the J gene end by 1 base; junction bases not matched to a gene: 0. Germline values: CDR1 SGHAT, CDR2 FQNNGV. The CDR3 reads CASSLAGSYNEQFF. The CDR3, as DNA: TGTGCCAGCAGCCTAGCGGGATCCTACAATGAGCAGTTCTTC.

CDR3 amino acids: CASRLLLGGTEAFF. The CDR3 bases are TGTGCCAGTAGACTCCTTTTAGGGGGCACTGAAGCTTTCTTT. V is TRBV19 and J is TRBJ1-1; tentatively, D is TRBD1 (6 bases). The germline CDR1 and CDR2 sequences are LNHDA and SQIVND (reference sequence). The CDR3 extends over 14 amino acids. The germline V and J ends were trimmed by 6 bases and 4 bases, with 15 bases remaining between them.

The chain combines TRBV5-4 with TRBJ2-6, with 8 positions matching TRBD1. V was pared by 3 bases and J by 2 bases, with 1 base of the junction left unmatched. Germline V gene lookup returns CDR1 SGHNT and CDR2 YYREEE (reference sequence). The CDR3 is 15 residues long. In DNA, the CDR3 is TGTGCCAGCAGCTCGACAGGGGCTGGGGCCAACGTCCTGACTTTC. It translates to CASSSTGAGANVLTF.

The rearrangement links TRBV29-1 to TRBJ2-1; 16 bases line up with TRBD2. Germline CDR1 reads SQVTM; CDR2 reads ANQGSEA. CDR3 length: 17 residues. J gave up 5 bases and V 6 bases, and 10 bases lay outside the gene matches. As DNA, the CDR3 is TGCAGCGTGCTAGGGACTAGCGGGAGGGCCGTTCACAATGAGCAGTTCTTC. It encodes CSVLGTSGRAVHNEQFF.

V usage is TRBV4-2 and J usage is TRBJ2-1; TRBD2 agrees at 7 bases. This CDR3 is 14 amino acids long. With 8 bases clipped from V and 1 base from J, the junction kept 5 bases outside the gene matches. The germline V gene has CDR1 LGHNA and CDR2 YNFKEQ. The CDR3 sequence is CASGPGGSYNEQFF. DNA of the CDR3: TGTGCCAGCGGACCCGGGGGGTCCTACAATGAGCAGTTCTTC.

The chain combines TRBV27 with TRBJ2-6; D call uncertain. V lost 4 bases to trimming and J lost 2 bases, with 6 bases between them. The germline V gene encodes CDR1 MNHEY and CDR2 SMNVEV (reference sequence). The CDR3 extends over 14 amino acids. Written as DNA, the CDR3 is TGTGCCAGCAGTTCTCCTACTGGGGCCAACGTCCTGACTTTC. Protein product: CASSSPTGANVLTF.

The genes are TRBV28 and TRBJ2-7; the match to TRBD1 covers 9 bases. Trimming took 6 bases from V and 6 from J; bases not matched to a gene: 12. CDR1 and CDR2 from the germline V gene are MDHEN and SYDVKM. The CDR3 is made up of 15 amino acids. The CDR3 here is CASSEIGGQGSEQYF. CDR3 DNA sequence: TGTGCCAGCAGCGAGATAGGGGGACAGGGAAGCGAGCAGTACTTC.

The chain is built from TRBV5-1 and TRBJ2-7; the match to TRBD1 covers 7 bases. CDR1 SGHRS and CDR2 YFSETQ come from the germline V gene. The CDR3 runs to 13 residues. The J segment lost 0 bases and the V segment lost 9 bases, leaving 6 bases of the junction unmatched. This CDR3 reads CATSTGPSYEQYF. In DNA form, the CDR3 reads TGCGCCACCTCGACAGGGCCCTCCTACGAGCAGTACTTC. Variable domain in full (rest from reference TRBV5-1 and TRBJ2-7): KAGVTQTPRYLIKTRGQQVTLSCSPISGHRSVSWYQQTPGQGLQFLFEYFSETQRNKGNFPGRFSGRQFSNSRSEMNVSTLELGDSALYLCATSTGPSYEQYFGPGTRLTVT.

This chain uses TRBV6-5 with TRBJ2-5, with 10 positions matching TRBD2. This CDR3 comprises 14 residues. The junction had 8 bases not matched to a gene; V was cut back by 8 bases and J by 5 bases. Germline-derived CDR1 and CDR2 are MNHEY and SVGAGI. DNA for the CDR3: TGTGCCAGCCTGAGCGGGGGGGCCGGTGAGACCCAGTACTTC. Its protein is CASLSGGAGETQYF.

The chain employs TRBV29-1 and TRBJ1-1; D might be TRBD1 (6 bases). The germline V gene encodes CDR1 SQVTM and CDR2 ANQGSEA. The V and J ends lost 4 bases and 5 bases respectively, with 8 bases between them. The CDR3 sequence is 11 residues long. CDR3 loop: CSVVQGTEAFF. Written as DNA, the CDR3 is TGCAGCGTTGTGCAGGGGACTGAAGCTTTCTTT. The full variable domain, rest sourced from reference TRBV29-1 and TRBJ1-1, is SAVISQKPSRDICQRGTSLTIQCQVDSQVTMMFWYRQQPGQSLTLIATANQGSEATYESGFVIDKFPISRPNLTFSTLTVSNMSPEDSSIYLCSVVQGTEAFFGQGTRLTVV.

This chain joins TRBV5-1 and TRBJ2-7; 7 bases are a match to TRBD1. Judging by the DNA end, TRBJ2-5 fits better; the J call may be wrong. CDR3 size: 15 residues. Germline V gene lookup returns CDR1 SGHRS and CDR2 YFSETQ. The CDR3 nucleotides read TGCGCCAGCAGCTTGGCCGGGACAGCAGAAGAGACCCAGTACTTC. Protein sequence: CASSLAGTAEETQYF.

The rearrangement uses TRBV6-1 and TRBJ2-7, with TRBD2 matching over 7 bases. The CDR3 has 14 amino acids. J gave up 2 bases and V 5 bases, and 6 bases lay outside the gene matches. Germline lookup yields CDR1 MNHNS and CDR2 SASEGT. The CDR3 protein is CASSTSGTTYEQYF. DNA of the CDR3: TGTGCCAGCAGTACCTCCGGGACTACCTACGAGCAGTACTTC.

The chain links TRBV7-3 to TRBJ2-1; D is undetermined. Looked up from germline, CDR1 is SGHTA and CDR2 is FQGTGA. This CDR3 spans 12 amino acids. V lost 9 bases and J 9 bases, leaving 15 bases between the germline ends. In DNA, the CDR3 is TGTGCCAGTGGTAGTACAGAAGGTGAGCAGTTCTTC. The encoded protein is CASGSTEGEQFF.

This clone was observed a handful of times. Written as DNA, the CDR3 is TGTGCCAGCAGCGAAGACAGGGGGGTGTGGGAGACCCAGTACTTC. Translating it yields CASSEDRGVWETQYF. The V and J genes are TRBV9 and TRBJ2-5, with 9 bases fitting TRBD1. Germline V gene sequence: CDR1 SGDLS, CDR2 YYNGEE. The CDR3 covers 15 residues. V lost 3 bases and J lost 5; bases outside the gene matches: 8. Together with reference TRBV9 and TRBJ2-5, the CDR3 gives the full variable domain: DSGVTQTPKHLITATGQRVTLRCSPRSGDLSVYWYQQSLDQGLQFLIQYYNGEERAKGNILERFSAQQFPDLHSELNLSSLELGDSALYFCASSEDRGVWETQYFGPGTRLLVL.

This CDR3 is CAISPGQPYGYTF. Here the CDR3 DNA reads TGTGCCATCAGTCCGGGACAGCCCTATGGCTACACCTTC. V is TRBV10-3 and J is TRBJ1-2, with 7 bases that match TRBD1. V dropped 5 bases and J dropped 4; count of bases not matched to a gene: 4. Germline V gene data show CDR1 as ENHRY and CDR2 as SYGVKD. The CDR3 contains 13 residues.

The chain employs TRBV28 and TRBJ2-7; D might be TRBD1 (5 bases). V lost 2 bases to trimming and J lost 5 bases, with 7 bases between them. This CDR3 is built from 12 residues. Per the germline V gene, CDR1 is MDHEN and CDR2 is SYDVKM. The CDR3 protein is CASSLQGDEQYF. The CDR3 bases are TGTGCCAGCAGTTTACAGGGTGACGAGCAGTACTTC.

The V gene is TRBV29-1, the J gene TRBJ2-5; D might be TRBD1 (6 bases). The CDR3 loop spans 13 amino acids. Per the germline V gene, CDR1 is SQVTM and CDR2 is ANQGSEA. Deletions cut 7 bases from V and 3 bases from J, with 15 bases between. The CDR3 region has the DNA TGCAGCGCTCCGACAGGTGGGAAAGAGACCCAGTACTTC. This codes for CSAPTGGKETQYF.

The chain uses TRBV28 and TRBJ2-3; D gene ambiguous. The germline gives CDR1 MDHEN, CDR2 SYDVKM. This CDR3 has 14 residues. Between the trimmed V and J ends, which lost 3 bases and 0 bases, there was a span of 7 bases. This chain's CDR3 is CASSFTVSTDTQYF. The DNA of the CDR3 is TGTGCCAGCAGTTTTACAGTAAGCACAGATACGCAGTATTTT.

The rearrangement uses TRBV28 and TRBJ1-5; tentative D call: TRBD1 (6 bases). The V end was cut by 8 bases, the J end by 5 bases, with 16 bases between. Germline V gives CDR1 MDHEN, CDR2 SYDVKM. CDR3 size: 14 residues. Here the CDR3 DNA reads TGTGCCAGCCGCCCTTGGGGGCCCCATCAGCCCCAGCATTTT. It specifies CASRPWGPHQPQHF.

The CDR3 is CAWSVASAQTDTQYF. The CDR3 DNA follows: TGTGCCTGGAGTGTAGCTAGCGCCCAGACAGATACGCAGTATTTT. The genes are TRBV30 and TRBJ2-3, with D perhaps TRBD2 (6 bases). Trimming stripped 0 bases from V and 3 bases from J, with 13 bases between. Germline CDR1 reads GTSNPN; CDR2 reads SVGIG (reference sequence). The CDR3 totals 15 residues.

This chain connects TRBV5-1 to TRBJ1-3; the match to TRBD1 covers 8 bases. Looked up from germline, CDR1 is SGHRS and CDR2 is YFSETQ. With V trimmed by 4 bases and J by 0 bases, 3 bases remained unmatched. This CDR3 contains 15 residues. CDR3: CASSTGTGSGNTIYF. For the CDR3, the DNA is TGCGCCAGCAGCACCGGGACAGGCTCTGGAAACACCATATATTTT.

This clone was found a few times. The chain has TRBV25-1 and TRBJ1-2; D is undetermined. The CDR3 extends over 12 amino acids. The germline V and J ends were trimmed by 6 bases and 8 bases, with 13 bases remaining between them. CDR1 is MGHDK, CDR2 SYGVNS, per germline. The CDR3 protein is CASSLSGQGYTF. CDR3 DNA sequence: TGTGCCAGCAGCCTAAGCGGCCAGGGCTACACCTTC.